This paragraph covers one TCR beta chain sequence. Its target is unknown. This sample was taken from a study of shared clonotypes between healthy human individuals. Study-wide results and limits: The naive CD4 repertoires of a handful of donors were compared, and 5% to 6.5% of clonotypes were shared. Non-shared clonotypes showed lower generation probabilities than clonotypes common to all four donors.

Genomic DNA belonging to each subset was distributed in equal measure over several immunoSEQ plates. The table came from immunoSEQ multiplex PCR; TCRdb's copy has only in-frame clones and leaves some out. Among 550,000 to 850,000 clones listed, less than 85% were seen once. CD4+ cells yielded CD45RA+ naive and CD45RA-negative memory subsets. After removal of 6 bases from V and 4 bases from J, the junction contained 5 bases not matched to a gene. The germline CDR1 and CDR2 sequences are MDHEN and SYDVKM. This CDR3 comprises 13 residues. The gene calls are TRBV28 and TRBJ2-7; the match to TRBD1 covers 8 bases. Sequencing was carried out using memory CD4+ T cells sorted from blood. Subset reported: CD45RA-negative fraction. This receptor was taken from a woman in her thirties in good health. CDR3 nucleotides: TGTGCCAGCAGACAGACAGGGGTTTACGAGCAGTACTTC. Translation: CASRQTGVYEQYF.